A single sample is the source of the 16 T cell receptor beta chains below, sequenced in a study of blood T cells in healthy people across ages. PCR was performed a second time for about 7 to 11 cycles using a sample-barcoded 5' primer and a J-beta primer mix. TCRdb redid the calling of the 5' RACE reads with MiXCR, one entry per CDR3 protein. This table holds some 800,000 distinct CDR3 sequences, more than 40% found once. Specimen: blood. These receptors originate from a man in his 60s in good health.

The genes are TRBV15 and TRBJ2-7; maybe TRBD2 (5 bases). V lost 5 bases and J 7 bases, leaving 9 bases between the germline ends. The CDR3 is made up of 11 amino acids. Germline assignment: CDR1 LNHNV and CDR2 YYDKDF (reference sequence). The CDR3 DNA is TGTGCCACCAGCCCCCGCGGGGAGCAGTACTTC. It specifies CATSPRGEQYF.

The chain links TRBV5-5 to TRBJ2-3; weak D call: TRBD1 (5 bases). CDR3 length: 15 residues. Germline lookup yields CDR1 SGHKS and CDR2 YYEKEE (reference sequence). Trimming took 2 bases from V and 0 from J, leaving 10 bases between them. CDR3 nucleotides: TGTGCCAGCAGCTTAGGGGTCAGCAGCACAGATACGCAGTATTTT. It is translated as CASSLGVSSTDTQYF.

The sample holds a few counts of this clonotype. The V call is TRBV18, the J call TRBJ2-1; no reliable D call. V lost 0 bases and J 4 bases, leaving 10 bases between the germline ends. The CDR3 spans 15 residues. Looked up from germline, CDR1 is KGHSH and CDR2 is LQKENI. For the CDR3, the DNA is TGTGCCAGCTCACCACCAGTGGGGATATACAATGAGCAGTTCTTC. It encodes CASSPPVGIYNEQFF.

This clonotype has only a few counts. V gene TRBV11-2 combines with J gene TRBJ2-1; D tentatively reads TRBD1 or TRBD2 (5 bases each). Germline V gene sequence: CDR1 SGHAT, CDR2 FQNNGV. The CDR3 spans 13 residues. The V and J ends lost 8 bases and 5 bases respectively, with 13 bases between them. The chain's CDR3 is CASGTPVHNEQFF. The DNA for the CDR3 is TGTGCCAGCGGGACGCCGGTTCACAATGAGCAGTTCTTC. The whole variable domain, remainder taken from reference TRBV11-2 and TRBJ2-1, is EAGVAQSPRYKIIEKRQSVAFWCNPISGHATLYWYQQILGQGPKLLIQFQNNGVVDDSQLPKDRFSAERLKGVDSTLKIQPAKLEDSAVYLCASGTPVHNEQFFGPGTRLTVL.

Points on this clonotype: One junction end disagrees with the germline gene, perhaps due to a read error. The V call is TRBV29-1, the J call TRBJ2-1, with 8 bases aligning to TRBD2. The length of the CDR3 is 16 residues. Germline V gives CDR1 SQVTM, CDR2 ANQGSEA. CDR3 DNA: TGCAGCGTTGATGGTAGCGGGGTGAGCTCCCACAATGAGCAGTTCTTC. Encoded protein: CSVDGSGVSSHNEQFF.

CDR3 DNA sequence: TGCAGTGCTCACAGGGGGCAGGAGGGCTACACCTTC. The encoded protein is CSAHRGQEGYTF. V gene TRBV20-1 combines with J gene TRBJ1-2, with 9 bases that match TRBD1. Germline V gene sequence: CDR1 DFQATT, CDR2 SNEGSKA (reference sequence). Trimming removed 5 bases from V and 8 bases from J; junction bases left unmatched: 6. The CDR3 contains 12 residues.

With respect to this clonotype: It may be a read error: a sequence one base away is much more abundant. A read error is likely, as this CDR3 ends without the conserved phenylalanine or tryptophan. This chain joins TRBV6-2 or TRBV6-3 and TRBJ2-5, with D possibly matching TRBD2 (5 bases). Between the trimmed V and J ends, which lost 2 bases and 8 bases, there was a span of 9 bases. The CDR3 is 12 amino acids. Per the germline V gene, CDR1 is MNHEY and CDR2 is SVGEGT. The CDR3 DNA reads as TGTGCCAGCAGTTACGCCGGGGTCACCCAGTACTTG. Encoded protein: CASSYAGVTQYL.

The gene calls are TRBV20-1 and TRBJ2-4; 7 bases map to TRBD1. The J call is uncertain, as TRBJ2-7 better fits the DNA end. This CDR3 region has 14 residues. CDR1 is DFQATT and CDR2 is SNEGSKA in the germline V gene (reference sequence). CDR3 DNA sequence: TGCAGTGCTAGAGAAGATTACAGGGGCCACGAGCAGTACTTC. As protein: CSAREDYRGHEQYF.

This clonotype was recorded a few times. V usage is TRBV4-3 and J usage is TRBJ1-6; 11 bases fit TRBD1. This CDR3 is 16 amino acids long. The trim removed 1 base at V and 9 bases at J, leaving 5 bases unmatched. Germline assignment: CDR1 LGHNA and CDR2 YSLEER. CDR3 nucleotides: TGCGCCAGCAGCCAAGGTTGGACAGGGGGCCTTTCACCCCTCCACTTT. Translation: CASSQGWTGGLSPLHF.

The CDR3 sequence: CASTLNPGGYYEQYF. The CDR3 DNA is TGTGCCAGCACCCTCAACCCCGGGGGTTACTACGAGCAGTACTTC. The V and J genes are TRBV6-1 and TRBJ2-4, with a possible D match to TRBD2 (6 bases). The J call may be wrong; the DNA end is better matched by TRBJ2-7. CDR3 length: 15 amino acids. Germline V lookup: CDR1 MNHNS, CDR2 SASEGT.

The V gene is TRBV20-1, the J gene TRBJ2-7; 12 bases map to TRBD2. This CDR3 region has 13 residues. Germline loops: CDR1 DFQATT, CDR2 SNEGSKA (reference sequence). V lost 7 bases to trimming and J lost 4 bases; unmatched junction nucleotides: 5. DNA of the CDR3: TGCAGTGGGGGTACTAGCGGGGGGTACGAGCAGTACTTC. Protein sequence: CSGGTSGGYEQYF.

This chain joins TRBV20-1 and TRBJ1-2, with 11 bases that match TRBD1. The length of the CDR3 is 16 residues. With 6 bases clipped from V and 8 bases from J, the junction kept 17 bases outside the gene matches. Germline-derived CDR1 and CDR2 are DFQATT and SNEGSKA (reference sequence). CDR3 region: CSASEEGTGGRRGYTF. DNA of the CDR3: TGCAGTGCCAGTGAGGAGGGGACAGGGGGTCGTAGAGGCTACACCTTC.

The genes are TRBV12-3 or TRBV12-4 and TRBJ1-4; a weak D match, TRBD1 (5 bases). V was pared by 5 bases and J by 3 bases, with 16 bases between. CDR3 length: 16 amino acids. CDR3 sequence (DNA): TGTGCCAGCAGTCTAACCGGGGGGACTTCTAATGAAAAACTGTTTTTT. This gives the protein CASSLTGGTSNEKLFF.

Turning to this clonotype: A much larger clone is a single base away; this may be a read error. As DNA, the CDR3 is TGTGCCATCAGCGGACAGGGGGGAATGGACACTGAAGCTTTCTTT. It is translated as CAISGQGGMDTEAFF. The genes are TRBV10-3 and TRBJ1-1, with 10 bases matching TRBD1. The CDR3 has 15 residues. Germline CDR1 ENHRY, CDR2 SYGVKD. With V trimmed by 6 bases and J by 3 bases, 7 bases remained unmatched.

There are a few counts of this clonotype. This chain uses TRBV4-1 with TRBJ2-6; no clear D. This CDR3 comprises 16 residues. Trimming stripped 0 bases from V and 2 bases from J, with 8 bases between. Germline V lookup: CDR1 MGHRA, CDR2 YSYEKL. The CDR3 region is CASSQEGQPGANVLTF. DNA for the CDR3: TGCGCCAGCAGCCAAGAGGGCCAGCCTGGGGCCAACGTCCTGACTTTC.

This chain uses TRBV3-1 with TRBJ2-1; D might be TRBD2 (5 bases). The V gene lost 3 bases and the J gene lost 0 bases, with 15 bases spanning the gap. The CDR3 sequence is 17 residues long. The germline V gene encodes CDR1 LGHDT and CDR2 YNNKEL (reference sequence). CDR3 amino acids: CASSHQLGRSSYNEQFF. The CDR3 nucleotides are TGTGCCAGCAGCCATCAACTAGGCCGGAGCTCCTACAATGAGCAGTTCTTC.